These T cell receptor beta chains were read from a single sample in a study of vaccination and CD4 T cells after COVID-19. These TCRs are of unknown antigen specificity. TCRdb re-called the PCR reads through MiXCR, storing one row per CDR3 protein. Here the sample spans roughly 15,000 distinct CDR3 sequences, roughly 62% being singletons. Specimen: CD4+ T cells from blood, cultured in vitro, collected after SARS-CoV-2 vaccination. All receptors derive from a human donor who had recovered from COVID-19. Both conserved end residues are part of each CDR3.

J gene | CDR3 length | V gene | CDR3 protein
TRBJ1-1 | 11 | TRBV20-1 | CSATRAAGAFF
TRBJ1-2 | 11 | TRBV12-3/TRBV12-4 | CASSLRRGYTF
TRBJ1-3 | 16 | TRBV23-1 | CASSPPDPGRGNTIYF
TRBJ1-2 | 10 | TRBV28 | CASGNYGYTF
TRBJ2-1 | 14 | TRBV19 | CASSALGGVDEQFF
TRBJ2-4 | 13 | TRBV2 | CASRAGAGNIQYF
TRBJ1-2 | 15 | TRBV11-2 | CASSLGTGRDYGYTF
TRBJ1-5 | 15 | TRBV7-2 | CASSFRQGPNQPQHF
TRBJ1-1 | 13 | TRBV20-1 | CSARDPRALGAFF
TRBJ2-6 | 14 | TRBV10-3 | CAISESGLGGVLTF
TRBJ2-3 | 15 | TRBV2 | CASSVVGGVTDTQYF
TRBJ2-3 | 13 | TRBV7-3 | CASSLAQTDTQYF
TRBJ2-2 | 17 | TRBV12-5 | CATDLSVAGEFTGELFF
TRBJ1-1 | 15 | TRBV19 | CASSLPAYPNTEAFF
TRBJ1-2 | 14 | TRBV15 | CATSGQTGVVGYTF
TRBJ1-1 | 16 | TRBV6-1 | CASSRQGAIADTEAFF
TRBJ1-2 | 13 | TRBV7-2 | CASSRGQGQGYTF
TRBJ1-4 | 16 | TRBV21-1 | CASSERSGQPFEKLFF
TRBJ1-6 | 15 | TRBV6-1 | CASRDGVSYNSPLHF
TRBJ2-1 | 13 | TRBV24-1 | CATGAGAIDEQFF
TRBJ2-2 | 17 | TRBV24-1 | CATSDERTGAGTGELFF
TRBJ2-5 | 16 | TRBV7-7 | CASSLGTSGRGETQYF
TRBJ2-3 | 13 | TRBV6-1 | CASTLPGTDTQYF
TRBJ2-3 | 18 | TRBV6-1 | CASRGMTSGYFSTDTQYF
TRBJ1-2 | 14 | TRBV20-1 | CSAMVPESSYGYTF
TRBJ1-3 | 15 | TRBV6-1 | CASSEAPGTGNTIYF
TRBJ2-3 | 12 | TRBV11-3 | CASAVPSGTQYF
TRBJ2-2 | 18 | TRBV10-3 | CAISGTSGRAGNTGELFF
TRBJ1-2 | 13 | TRBV2 | CASRTGTSSGYTF
TRBJ2-6 | 14 | TRBV7-2 | CASSSGYGANVLTF
TRBJ1-5 | 15 | TRBV28 | CASSLSGGRDQPQHF
TRBJ2-7 | 14 | TRBV24-1 | CATSDSGQVGEQYF
TRBJ2-5 | 14 | TRBV5-6 | CASSLLDKQETQYF
TRBJ1-2 | 16 | TRBV20-1 | CSAPPGGGPANYGYTF
TRBJ1-1 | 16 | TRBV21-1 | CASSKVVAGGRTEAFF
TRBJ1-1 | 13 | TRBV6-2/TRBV6-3 | CASSRQGRTEAFF
TRBJ1-2 | 15 | TRBV15 | CATSRGEGVYYGYTF
TRBJ1-2 | 14 | TRBV5-4 | CASSLGTGLGGYTF
TRBJ1-1 | 15 | TRBV6-1 | CASSEGWGEDTEAFF
TRBJ2-5 | 15 | TRBV5-1 | CASSSPSGLVETQYF
TRBJ1-2 | 16 | TRBV2 | CASSEFPSKGLYGYTF
TRBJ1-1 | 15 | TRBV20-1 | CSARRTGSRSTEAFF
TRBJ1-5 | 14 | TRBV5-5 | CASSPGQGGQPQHF
TRBJ1-1 | 14 | TRBV28 | CASGQGGANTEAFF
TRBJ1-2 | 15 | TRBV19 | CASSGQTGSGYGYTF
TRBJ1-4 | 13 | TRBV6-2/TRBV6-3 | CASSKDTNEKLFF
TRBJ1-5 | 16 | TRBV2 | CASSETRTAFNQPQHF
TRBJ1-4 | 14 | TRBV28 | CASSRDRKAEKLFF
TRBJ2-5 | 17 | TRBV7-2 | CASSLVGTSGGGETQYF
TRBJ2-5 | 14 | TRBV10-1 | CAVPSHPKQETQYF
TRBJ2-2 | 14 | TRBV7-3 | CASSQQGSTGELFF
TRBJ1-2 | 12 | TRBV3-1 | CASSQAGNGYTF
TRBJ2-5 | 12 | TRBV7-9 | CASRGTQETQYF
TRBJ1-6 | 15 | TRBV28 | CASKGDAGRDSPLHF
TRBJ1-5 | 14 | TRBV30 | CAWGRTGINQPQHF
TRBJ2-6 | 19 | TRBV27 | CASSFATPGLNSGANVLTF
TRBJ2-2 | 14 | TRBV2 | CASSEAMVTGELFF
TRBJ2-7 | 15 | TRBV25-1 | CASSAPQTRIYEQYF
TRBJ2-1 | 16 | TRBV6-5 | CASSLTGGQTYNEQFF
TRBJ2-5 | 16 | TRBV11-2 | CASSRPGTGGQETQYF